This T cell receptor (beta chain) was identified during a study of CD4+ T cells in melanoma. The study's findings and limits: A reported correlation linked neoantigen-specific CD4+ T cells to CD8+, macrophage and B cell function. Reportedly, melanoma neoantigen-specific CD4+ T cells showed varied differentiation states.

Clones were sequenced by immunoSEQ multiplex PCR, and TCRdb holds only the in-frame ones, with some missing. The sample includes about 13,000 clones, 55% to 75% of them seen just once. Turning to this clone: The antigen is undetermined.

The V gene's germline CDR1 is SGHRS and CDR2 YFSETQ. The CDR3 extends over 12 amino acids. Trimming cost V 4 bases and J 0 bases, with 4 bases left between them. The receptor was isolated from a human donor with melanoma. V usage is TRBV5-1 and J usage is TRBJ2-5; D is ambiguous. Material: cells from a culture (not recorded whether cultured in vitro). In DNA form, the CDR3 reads TGCGCCAGCAGCCTGTACCAAGAGACCCAGTACTTC. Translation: CASSLYQETQYF.